One sample yielded the 24 T cell receptor beta chains listed below, sequenced in a study of identical twins. Each CDR3 protein gets one entry after TCRdb re-called the 5' RACE reads with MiXCR. The sample holds 200,000 to 300,000 distinct CDR3 sequences, over 9.5% seen once. These sequences were also reported in another study, on yellow fever vaccine responses in identical twins.

Sequencing was carried out using memory (CD45RO+) T cells sorted from blood. The source of these receptors is a woman aged 18-29 years in good health.

This clonotype was detected many times. V is TRBV28 and J is TRBJ2-7, with D perhaps matching TRBD2 (6 bases). CDR3 length: 13 amino acids. The V gene's germline CDR1 is MDHEN and CDR2 SYDVKM. Deletions cut 6 bases from V and 11 bases from J, with 20 bases between. CDR3 residues: CASSTRGVPKEYF. The CDR3 bases are TGTGCCAGCAGCACGCGCGGGGTCCCAAAGGAGTACTTC.

This clonotype was counted ten times or more. The chain employs TRBV2 and TRBJ2-2; 10 bases line up with TRBD2. Looked up from germline, CDR1 is SNHLY and CDR2 is FYNNEI. The CDR3 has 16 amino acids. The V segment lost 4 bases and the J segment 2 bases; nucleotides outside the gene matches: 4. CDR3 nucleotides: TGTGCCAGCAGTGGACTAGCGGGTTTTAACACCGGGGAGCTGTTTTTT. The encoded protein is CASSGLAGFNTGELFF.

There are a few counts of this clonotype. The chain combines TRBV20-1 with TRBJ2-7; 11 positions agree with TRBD1. J gave up 4 bases and V 0 bases, and 11 bases lay outside the gene matches. The CDR3 spans 17 residues. Germline-derived CDR1 and CDR2 are DFQATT and SNEGSKA (reference sequence). In DNA form, the CDR3 reads TGCAGTGCTAGAGATTGGGACAGGGGGAACCGGGGGTACGAGCAGTACTTC. Translation: CSARDWDRGNRGYEQYF.

The chain is built from TRBV20-1 and TRBJ2-1; no clear D gene. The ends were cut back, 2 bases at V and 3 bases at J, with 8 bases in the middle. From germline, CDR1 is DFQATT and CDR2 SNEGSKA (reference sequence). The CDR3 totals 13 residues. The DNA for the CDR3 is TGCAGTGCTAGAAATAGTGGCTACAATGAGCAGTTCTTC. It yields the protein CSARNSGYNEQFF.

The chain links TRBV7-6 to TRBJ2-6; D unclear. The V gene lost 3 bases and the J gene lost 1 base, with 10 bases spanning the gap. The V gene's germline CDR1 is SGHVS and CDR2 FNYEAQ. The CDR3 sequence is 16 residues long. The CDR3 sequence is CASSFLYPSGANVLTF. As DNA, the CDR3 is TGTGCCAGCAGCTTTCTCTATCCGTCTGGGGCCAACGTCCTGACTTTC.

The chain uses TRBV4-3 and TRBJ2-7; D gene unclear. This CDR3 has 16 amino acids. V gave up 0 bases and J gave up 7 bases, with 19 bases separating them. The germline V gene has CDR1 LGHNA and CDR2 YSLEER. This CDR3 is CASSQEWLQAHREQYF. CDR3 nucleotide sequence: TGCGCCAGCAGCCAAGAATGGTTGCAGGCCCACCGGGAGCAGTACTTC.

This chain connects TRBV28 to TRBJ1-2; D gene uncertain. Trimming left V 7 bases short and J 2 bases short, with 8 bases between. This CDR3 region has 12 residues. CDR1 and CDR2 (germline): MDHEN, SYDVKM. In DNA, the CDR3 is TGTGCCAGCACGAAGGAGAACTATGGCTACACCTTC. It is translated as CASTKENYGYTF.

This clonotype has a handful of counts. The V and J genes are TRBV5-8 and TRBJ2-1; the D gene is possibly TRBD1 (6 bases). Trimming took 0 bases from V and 0 from J, leaving 10 bases between them. Germline V CDR1 and CDR2: SGHTS, YDEGEE. This CDR3 comprises 16 residues. The DNA for the CDR3 is TGTGCCAGCAGCTTGGAGACAGGCAGCTCCTACAATGAGCAGTTCTTC. Translating it yields CASSLETGSSYNEQFF.

J is TRBJ2-4 and V is TRBV4-1, with TRBD1 matching 11 bases. V gave up 0 bases and J gave up 3 bases; unmatched junction bases: 22. Per the germline V gene, CDR1 is MGHRA and CDR2 is YSYEKL. The CDR3 runs to 23 residues. The CDR3 DNA follows: TGCGCCAGCAGCCAAGAGCCAGCTGTGGGGACAGGGGGTACAGTATTGGTCAAAAACATTCAGTACTTC. Translation: CASSQEPAVGTGGTVLVKNIQYF.

The chain uses TRBV7-3 and TRBJ2-6; 7 nucleotides agree with TRBD2. Germline V gene sequence: CDR1 SGHTA, CDR2 FQGTGA. The junction had 4 bases not matched to a gene; V was cut back by 2 bases and J by 0 bases. The CDR3 totals 17 residues. CDR3 in amino acids: CASSLRGGASGANVLTF. For the CDR3, the DNA is TGTGCCAGCAGCTTACGGGGAGGGGCCTCTGGGGCCAACGTCCTGACTTTC.

The gene calls are TRBV5-5 and TRBJ2-2, with D possibly being TRBD2 (5 bases). The V end was cut by 4 bases, the J end by 6 bases, with 19 bases between. Looked up from germline, CDR1 is SGHKS and CDR2 is YYEKEE (reference sequence). This CDR3 comprises 16 residues. For the CDR3, the DNA is TGTGCCAGCAGCACGACGAGTTTGAGCGGAGCCGGGGAGCTGTTTTTT. Its protein product is CASSTTSLSGAGELFF.

This clonotype has only a few counts. This chain connects TRBV5-6 to TRBJ2-3; 10 positions match TRBD1. The CDR3 contains 18 residues. J was trimmed by 5 bases and V by 0 bases; bases with no gene match: 12. In germline, CDR1 is SGHDT, CDR2 YYEEEE. Here the CDR3 DNA reads TGTGCCAGCAGCTTGGCCAGTTGGGACAGGGGTAAGCAAGATACGCAGTATTTT. As protein: CASSLASWDRGKQDTQYF.

This clonotype was seen only a few times. The J gene is TRBJ1-6, the V gene TRBV28; D is ambiguous. V dropped 3 bases and J dropped 10 bases, with 16 bases sitting between them. This CDR3 spans 15 amino acids. From germline, CDR1 is MDHEN and CDR2 SYDVKM. CDR3 DNA sequence: TGTGCCAGCAGTTTCCCCAGGACGGGCAGGTCACCCCTCCACTTT. Translation: CASSFPRTGRSPLHF. Full variable domain (remainder filled in from reference TRBV28 and TRBJ1-6): DVKVTQSSRYLVKRTGEKVFLECVQDMDHENMFWYRQDPGLGLRLIYFSYDVKMKEKGDIPEGYSVSREKKERFSLILESASTNQTSMYLCASSFPRTGRSPLHFGNGTRLTVT.

This clonotype has ten or more counts. This chain joins TRBV12-3 or TRBV12-4 and TRBJ2-2; no firm D call. V was clipped by 7 bases and J by 0 bases, with 12 bases between them. This CDR3 spans 15 amino acids. DNA for the CDR3: TGTGCCAGCATCCTCGACGATCCGAACACCGGGGAGCTGTTTTTT. This sequence encodes CASILDDPNTGELFF.

This clonotype was detected a few times. V is TRBV10-3 and J is TRBJ2-3, with 9 bases lining up with TRBD2. The CDR3 totals 16 residues. Trimming removed 0 bases from V and 5 bases from J; junction bases left unmatched: 6. The germline V gene has CDR1 ENHRY and CDR2 SYGVKD. CDR3 sequence reads: CAISESPSGVKDTQYF. The CDR3 coding sequence is TGTGCCATCAGTGAGTCGCCTAGCGGGGTTAAAGATACGCAGTATTTT.

The chain carries TRBV30 and TRBJ2-3; TRBD2 matches 7 bases. Germline CDR1 and CDR2: GTSNPN and SVGIG (reference sequence). The CDR3 length is 16 residues. V was pared by 3 bases and J by 6 bases, with 15 bases of the junction left unmatched. The CDR3 nucleotides are TGTGCCTGGAGCAAAGGGAGGTCGGGAGGATCCGATACGCAGTATTTT. Its translation is CAWSKGRSGGSDTQYF. Full variable domain (missing parts from reference TRBV30 and TRBJ2-3): SQTIHQWPATLVQPVGSPLSLECTVEGTSNPNLYWYRQAAGRGLQLLFYSVGIGQISSEVPQNLSASRPQDRQFILSSKKLLLSDSGFYLCAWSKGRSGGSDTQYFGPGTRLTVL.

This chain uses TRBV6-5 with TRBJ1-2, with 7 bases fitting TRBD1. The V gene end was trimmed by 10 bases and the J gene end by 7 bases; junction bases not matched to a gene: 9. Germline lookup yields CDR1 MNHEY and CDR2 SVGAGI. The CDR3 is 12 amino acids. The CDR3 DNA is TGTGCCACCTCAGGGGGGTGGACTGGCTACACCTTC. Amino acids: CATSGGWTGYTF.

The chain has TRBV20-1 and TRBJ2-7; D may match TRBD1 or TRBD2 (5 bases each). Germline CDR1 and CDR2: DFQATT and SNEGSKA (reference sequence). The CDR3 is 13 amino acids. V lost 5 bases and J lost 3, with 14 bases in between. The CDR3 DNA is TGCAGTGCTCCTGGGGAGACAGACTACGAGCAGTACTTC. Translation gives CSAPGETDYEQYF.

The genes are TRBV15 and TRBJ2-3; TRBD2 aligns across 7 bases. CDR1 and CDR2 (germline): LNHNV, YYDKDF (reference sequence). CDR3 length: 14 residues. With 1 base clipped from V and 7 bases from J, the junction kept 5 bases outside the gene matches. The CDR3 reads CATSRVRAGNTQYF. CDR3 DNA sequence: TGTGCCACCAGCAGAGTCCGAGCGGGGAATACGCAGTATTTT.

This clonotype showed up just a few times. V is TRBV10-1 and J is TRBJ2-3; D gene uncertain. Trimming stripped 11 bases from V and 5 bases from J, with 5 bases between. Germline V CDR1 and CDR2: WNHNN, SYGVQD (reference sequence). The CDR3 runs 9 residues. CDR3 protein: CAGEDTQYF. CDR3 nucleotides: TGCGCCGGAGAAGATACGCAGTATTTT.

In its sample, this clonotype was seen a few times. V and J are TRBV15 and TRBJ2-3; no clear D. The germline V gene has CDR1 LNHNV and CDR2 YYDKDF (reference sequence). The CDR3 runs to 14 residues. Trimming left V 0 bases short and J 2 bases short, with 6 bases between. The DNA of the CDR3 is TGTGCCACCAGCAGAGATCCAAACACAGATACGCAGTATTTT. This encodes CATSRDPNTDTQYF.

This clonotype was observed many times. V and J are TRBV27 and TRBJ2-7, with TRBD2 matching 10 bases. The CDR3 loop spans 16 amino acids. Trimming cost V 5 bases and J 4 bases; bases outside gene matches: 11. The germline CDR1 and CDR2 sequences are MNHEY and SMNVEV (reference sequence). CDR3 in amino acids: CASSHPSSGSGYEQYF. CDR3 coding DNA: TGTGCCAGCAGTCACCCCTCTAGCGGGAGTGGTTACGAGCAGTACTTC.

This sequence joins TRBV11-2 and TRBJ2-1; a weak D match, TRBD1 (6 bases). The CDR3 contains 14 residues. Trimming removed 3 bases at V and 7 bases at J, with 13 bases between. CDR1 and CDR2 (germline): SGHAT, FQNNGV. CDR3: CASSFGTRSNEQFF. The CDR3 DNA sequence: TGTGCCAGCAGCTTCGGGACAAGGAGTAATGAGCAGTTCTTC.

The rearrangement links TRBV5-1 to TRBJ2-1; D ambiguous. Germline assignment: CDR1 SGHRS and CDR2 YFSETQ. The CDR3 consists of 14 residues. Trimming cost V 1 base and J 6 bases, with 11 bases left between them. For the CDR3, the DNA is TGCGCCAGCAGCTTGAGCCTCCTAGGCAATGAGCAGTTCTTC. Translated, it gives CASSLSLLGNEQFF. Supplemented by reference TRBV5-1 and TRBJ2-1, the full variable domain reads KAGVTQTPRYLIKTRGQQVTLSCSPISGHRSVSWYQQTPGQGLQFLFEYFSETQRNKGNFPGRFSGRQFSNSRSEMNVSTLELGDSALYLCASSLSLLGNEQFFGPGTRLTVL.